This entry features one T cell receptor beta chain sequence. The naive CD8 fraction comprised CD45RO-negative cells positively selected for CCR7 and excluded terminally differentiated effector memory CD45RA+ cells. In replicate PCRs of sorted subsets, about 220 ng DNA, tens of thousands of T cell genomes, was used. Profiling relied on immunoSEQ multiplex PCR, and the TCRdb table lists in-frame clones only, not all of them. The sample holds about 2,100,000 clones, about 93% seen once. These data belong to a study of shared clonotypes between healthy human individuals. The sequencing input was naive CD8+ T cells from PBMCs. This clonotype was obtained from a man younger than 35 in good health. Some clones in this sample may be carry-over from other donors' samples.

The CDR3 sequence is CASSEDGSASGANVLTF. In DNA form, the CDR3 reads TGTGCCAGCAGCGAAGACGGGTCCGCCTCTGGGGCCAACGTCCTGACTTTC. This chain connects TRBV9 to TRBJ2-6; no reliable D call. The CDR3 is 17 amino acids. Trimming removed 3 bases from V and 0 bases from J, with 13 bases in between. In germline, CDR1 is SGDLS, CDR2 YYNGEE.